Below, 9 T cell receptor beta chains from the same sample are listed, as sequenced in a study of T-cell memory formation after mild COVID-19. TCRdb used MiXCR to reprocess the 5' RACE reads, holding one entry per CDR3 protein. Of roughly 170,000 distinct CDR3 sequences listed, around a fifth were seen once; the top ten hold 20% to 25%. Material for sequencing was PBMCs or a T cell subset sorted from them (not recorded which). The receptors originated from an adult woman who had mild COVID-19 (a few samples of this study predate the infection). Cell type and time point are not known.

The chain is built from TRBV18 and TRBJ2-3, with 14 bases aligning to TRBD2. Per the germline V gene, CDR1 is KGHSH and CDR2 is LQKENI. There are 21 residues in the CDR3. V lost 0 bases, J lost 0 bases, and 11 bases stayed unmatched. CDR3 in amino acids: CASSPPGLAGGPGTSTDTQYF. The CDR3, as DNA: TGTGCCAGCTCACCACCCGGACTAGCGGGAGGCCCCGGGACTAGCACAGATACGCAGTATTTT.

This clonotype was detected only a few times. The genes are TRBV4-2 and TRBJ2-1, with 9 bases aligning to TRBD1. The CDR3 loop spans 15 amino acids. Germline CDR1 LGHNA, CDR2 YNFKEQ. The V and J ends lost 1 base and 6 bases, in that order; junction bases with no gene match: 4. The CDR3 region is CASSQAPGQGNEQFF. For the CDR3, the DNA is TGTGCCAGCAGCCAAGCTCCGGGACAGGGCAATGAGCAGTTCTTC.

This clonotype has more than one count but fewer than ten. The genes are TRBV5-8 and TRBJ1-1, with TRBD1 identical over 10 bases. Per the germline V gene, CDR1 is SGHTS and CDR2 is YDEGEE. CDR3 length: 16 residues. J gave up 4 bases and V 4 bases, and 10 bases lay outside the gene matches. CDR3 region: CASSPDRGQGRTEAFF. DNA of the CDR3: TGTGCCAGCAGCCCCGACAGGGGGCAGGGGCGCACTGAAGCTTTCTTT.

Only a few counts were recorded for this clonotype. The V gene is TRBV4-2, the J gene TRBJ1-5; 7 positions agree with TRBD1. V lost 2 bases, J lost 4 bases, and 5 bases stayed unmatched. The CDR3 has 15 residues. Germline CDR1 reads LGHNA; CDR2 reads YNFKEQ. CDR3 protein: CASSQPGQRNQPQHF. The DNA for the CDR3 is TGTGCCAGCAGCCAACCGGGACAGCGAAATCAGCCCCAGCATTTT.

The chain carries TRBV9 and TRBJ1-2; possible D gene TRBD1, 6 bases. This CDR3 region has 14 residues. Trimming left V 0 bases short and J 3 bases short, with 9 bases between. Looked up from germline, CDR1 is SGDLS and CDR2 is YYNGEE. The CDR3 protein is CASSVADSDYGYTF. The CDR3 DNA is TGTGCCAGCAGCGTAGCGGACAGTGACTATGGCTACACCTTC. The whole variable domain, remainder taken from reference TRBV9 and TRBJ1-2, is DSGVTQTPKHLITATGQRVTLRCSPRSGDLSVYWYQQSLDQGLQFLIQYYNGEERAKGNILERFSAQQFPDLHSELNLSSLELGDSALYFCASSVADSDYGYTFGSGTRLTVV.

This clonotype was observed a handful of times. The chain has TRBV4-1 and TRBJ1-2; possibly TRBD1 for D (6 bases). Germline loops: CDR1 MGHRA, CDR2 YSYEKL. V lost 0 bases to trimming and J lost 6 bases, with 17 bases between them. The CDR3 is made up of 16 amino acids. The CDR3, as DNA: TGCGCCAGCAGCCAAGAACTCAACAGGGAGCGGGATGGCTACACCTTC. It yields the protein CASSQELNRERDGYTF.

This clonotype was seen more than once but under ten times. The V call is TRBV7-2, the J call TRBJ2-7, with D maybe TRBD1 (6 bases). CDR1 is SGHTA, CDR2 FQGNSA, per germline. Trimming removed 4 bases from V and 0 bases from J, with 19 bases in between. The CDR3 runs to 17 residues. In nucleotides, the CDR3 is TGTGCCAGCAGCTCCCCTGGCAGGGGCCTAACCTCCTACGAGCAGTACTTC. Its translation is CASSSPGRGLTSYEQYF.

The chain uses TRBV24-1 and TRBJ2-2; perhaps TRBD1 as D (5 bases). CDR3 length: 14 amino acids. V lost 9 bases and J 1 base, leaving 11 bases between the germline ends. The V gene's germline CDR1 is KGHDR and CDR2 SFDVKD. The CDR3 bases are TGTGCCACCCTCCGGACATTGAACACCGGGGAGCTGTTTTTT. This encodes CATLRTLNTGELFF.

This clonotype has just a few counts. V usage is TRBV7-9 and J usage is TRBJ2-1; 10 positions match TRBD2. The junction had 14 bases not matched to a gene; V was cut back by 6 bases and J by 6 bases. The germline V gene encodes CDR1 SEHNR and CDR2 FQNEAQ (reference sequence). The CDR3 length is 17 residues. The CDR3 DNA follows: TGTGCCAGCAGTCAACGTTCTAGCGGGAGTCGGTCCAATGAGCAGTTCTTC. Encoded protein: CASSQRSSGSRSNEQFF. The entire variable domain, with the rest obtained from reference TRBV7-9 and TRBJ2-1, is as follows: DTGVSQNPRHKITKRGQNVTFRCDPISEHNRLYWYRQTLGQGPEFLTYFQNEAQLEKSRLLSDRFSAERPKGSFSTLEIQRTEQGDSAMYLCASSQRSSGSRSNEQFFGPGTRLTVL.